Each of the 6 T cell receptor beta chains below was sequenced from the same sample in a study of cytomegalovirus exposure and HLA in healthy donors. Sequencing was performed with immunoSEQ multiplex PCR; in TCRdb, only in-frame clones are kept and a portion is missing. Here the sample spans more than 300,000 clones, 75% to 90% being singletons. Sequencing was performed on PBMCs. The receptors originated from a woman under 30 in good health and CMV-seronegative.

The chain employs TRBV6-5 and TRBJ2-1, with TRBD1 matching over 8 bases. Losses at the gene ends were 6 bases for V and 9 bases for J; bases not matched to a gene: 1. This CDR3 comprises 11 residues. Germline V CDR1 and CDR2: MNHEY, SVGAGI. This chain's CDR3 is CASSQGAEQFF. The CDR3 region has the DNA TGTGCCAGCAGCCAGGGGGCTGAGCAGTTCTTC.

The chain has TRBV29-1 and TRBJ2-3; 10 bases agree with TRBD1. Trimming cost V 5 bases and J 5 bases; bases outside gene matches: 7. The CDR3 is 14 residues long. Germline V gives CDR1 SQVTM, CDR2 ANQGSEA. CDR3 amino acids: CSVPDRGLGDTQYF. For the CDR3, the DNA is TGCAGCGTTCCAGACAGGGGGCTTGGAGATACGCAGTATTTT.

The chain employs TRBV4-1 and TRBJ2-7; TRBD2 matches 7 bases. Germline CDR1 reads MGHRA; CDR2 reads YSYEKL. The CDR3 totals 17 residues. The junction had 12 bases not matched to a gene; V was cut back by 0 bases and J by 4 bases. CDR3: CASSQDRAGAPNYEQYF. CDR3 nucleotides: TGCGCCAGCAGCCAAGATAGGGCGGGAGCCCCCAATTACGAGCAGTACTTC.

The chain recombines TRBV28 with TRBJ1-2, with D possibly being TRBD1 (5 bases). The CDR3 extends over 16 amino acids. V was cut by 1 base and J by 3 bases, with 15 bases left in between. Germline V gene data show CDR1 as MDHEN and CDR2 as SYDVKM. This CDR3 reads CASSLSGTGPYYGYTF. The CDR3 DNA reads TGTGCCAGCAGTTTATCAGGAACAGGACCTTACTATGGCTACACCTTC.

The chain carries TRBV11-1 and TRBJ2-7, with unresolved D. CDR1 and CDR2 (germline): SGHAT, FQDESV (reference sequence). This CDR3 has 16 residues. V was trimmed by 1 base and J by 8 bases, leaving 21 bases between them. The CDR3 DNA is TGTGCCAGCAGCTTAGAGGCATCAGGCCTGTTTAGGAAGCAGTACTTC. It is translated as CASSLEASGLFRKQYF.

This CDR3 reads CSVEKGTASMNTEAFF. In DNA, the CDR3 is TGCAGCGTAGAAAAGGGGACAGCCTCAATGAACACTGAAGCTTTCTTT. The V call is TRBV29-1, the J call TRBJ1-1, with 7 bases matching TRBD1. CDR1 SQVTM and CDR2 ANQGSEA come from the germline V gene. This CDR3 spans 16 amino acids. Trimming took 6 bases from V and 0 from J; bases not matched to a gene: 13.